A selection of T cell receptor beta chains follows, all from one sample in a study of T cells in Graves' hyperthyroidism and ophthalmopathy. Via MiXCR, TCRdb re-called the multiplex PCR reads, giving one row per CDR3 protein. The sample carries about 320,000 distinct CDR3 sequences, over 15% recorded once. The sample taken for sequencing was blood. The receptors originated from a man younger than 40 with Graves' hyperthyroidism. CDR3s include the opening cysteine and the closing phenylalanine or tryptophan. D genes are given only for firm matches. The listing skips clone size in some rows; elsewhere it reads once, few, many or a size class.

v_gene: TRBV4-2; j_gene: TRBJ2-1; d_gene: NA; abundance: few; CDR3aa: CASSGSGHNEQFF; CDR3nt: TGTGCCAGCAGCGGTAGCGGCCACAATGAGCAGTTCTTC
v_gene: TRBV5-1; j_gene: TRBJ2-1; d_gene: TRBD2; abundance: many; CDR3aa: CASSLAGGLAANNEQFF; CDR3nt: TGCGCCAGCAGCTTGGCGGGAGGACTAGCGGCTAACAATGAGCAGTTCTTC
v_gene: TRBV29-1; j_gene: TRBJ2-1; d_gene: TRBD2; abundance: NA; CDR3aa: CSSGGGGESYNEQFF; CDR3nt: TGCAGCTCTGGGGGGGGGGGAGAGTCCTACAATGAGCAGTTCTTC
v_gene: TRBV30; j_gene: TRBJ2-2; d_gene: NA; abundance: NA; CDR3aa: CAWSRGGTNTGELFF; CDR3nt: TGTGCCTGGAGTCGGGGCGGCACGAACACCGGGGAGCTGTTTTTT
v_gene: TRBV5-1; j_gene: TRBJ2-3; d_gene: NA; abundance: few; CDR3aa: CASSLEFSTDTQYF; CDR3nt: TGCGCCAGCAGCTTGGAATTTAGTACAGATACGCAGTATTTT
v_gene: TRBV3-1; j_gene: TRBJ2-7; d_gene: NA; abundance: NA; CDR3aa: CASSEKRNRDSTQRQYF; CDR3nt: TGTGCCAGCAGCGAAAAGAGAAACCGGGACTCGACCCAGAGGCAGTACTTC
v_gene: TRBV29-1; j_gene: TRBJ2-2; d_gene: TRBD1; abundance: NA; CDR3aa: CSVGTGVTGELFF; CDR3nt: TGCAGCGTTGGTACAGGGGTTACCGGGGAGCTGTTTTTT
v_gene: TRBV29-1; j_gene: TRBJ2-7; d_gene: TRBD1; abundance: few; CDR3aa: CSAEQGEPSYEQYF; CDR3nt: TGCAGCGCGGAGCAGGGGGAACCTTCCTACGAGCAGTACTTC
v_gene: TRBV11-1; j_gene: TRBJ1-3; d_gene: NA; abundance: few; CDR3aa: CASSSDSAGNTIYF; CDR3nt: TGTGCCAGCAGCTCAGACAGCGCTGGAAACACCATATATTTT
v_gene: TRBV13; j_gene: TRBJ2-3; d_gene: NA; abundance: NA; CDR3aa: CASSFAGGNQPKYF; CDR3nt: NA
v_gene: TRBV2; j_gene: TRBJ2-7; d_gene: TRBD1; abundance: many; CDR3aa: CASDRAGSYEQYF; CDR3nt: TGTGCCAGCGACAGGGCCGGGTCCTACGAGCAGTACTTC
v_gene: TRBV19; j_gene: TRBJ2-4; d_gene: NA; abundance: NA; CDR3aa: CASTGVRSAVKNIQYF; CDR3nt: TGTGCCAGTACCGGCGTCCGGAGCGCGGTTAAAAACATTCAGTACTTC
v_gene: TRBV9; j_gene: TRBJ2-3; d_gene: NA; abundance: many; CDR3aa: CASSYDTDTQYF; CDR3nt: TGTGCCAGCAGCTATGACACAGATACGCAGTATTTT
v_gene: TRBV6-1; j_gene: TRBJ2-7; d_gene: TRBD2; abundance: few; CDR3aa: CASSSPSGRAKSYEQHF; CDR3nt: TGTGCCAGCAGTTCCCCTAGCGGGAGGGCCAAATCCTACGAGCAGCACTTC
v_gene: TRBV5-1; j_gene: TRBJ1-1; d_gene: NA; abundance: many; CDR3aa: CASSLLLRTENTEAFF; CDR3nt: TGCGCCAGCAGCTTGCTTCTGAGGACGGAGAACACTGAAGCTTTCTTT
v_gene: TRBV6-1; j_gene: TRBJ1-1; d_gene: NA; abundance: NA; CDR3aa: CASSFRGAHTEAFF; CDR3nt: TGTGCCAGTTCCTTTCGGGGGGCGCACACTGAAGCTTTCTTT
v_gene: TRBV19; j_gene: TRBJ2-5; d_gene: NA; abundance: NA; CDR3aa: CASSIGFSRLDQETQYF; CDR3nt: TGTGCCAGTAGTATAGGATTCTCCAGACTCGATCAAGAGACCCAGTACTTC
v_gene: TRBV19; j_gene: TRBJ1-1; d_gene: NA; abundance: NA; CDR3aa: CASSIDWGRETEAFF; CDR3nt: TGTGCCAGTAGTATAGATTGGGGCAGGGAAACTGAAGCTTTCTTT
v_gene: TRBV20-1; j_gene: TRBJ1-6; d_gene: NA; abundance: few; CDR3aa: CSARRRFEALGNSPLHF; CDR3nt: TGCAGTGCTAGGCGGCGTTTTGAGGCCCTCGGGAATTCACCCCTCCACTTT
v_gene: TRBV19; j_gene: TRBJ2-7; d_gene: NA; abundance: few; CDR3aa: CASRMGRRRLYEQYF; CDR3nt: TGTGCCAGTAGGATGGGCAGGAGAAGACTTTACGAGCAGTACTTC
v_gene: TRBV6-9; j_gene: TRBJ1-5; d_gene: NA; abundance: NA; CDR3aa: CASSYFAASNQPQHF; CDR3nt: TGTGCCAGCAGTTATTTTGCCGCTAGCAATCAGCCCCAGCATTTT
v_gene: TRBV11-2; j_gene: TRBJ2-7; d_gene: NA; abundance: many; CDR3aa: CASTNRGVIYEQYF; CDR3nt: TGTGCCAGCACCAACCGCGGGGTAATCTACGAGCAGTACTTC
v_gene: TRBV11-2; j_gene: TRBJ2-7; d_gene: TRBD2; abundance: many; CDR3aa: CASSIHSGLHYEQYF; CDR3nt: TGTGCCAGCAGCATCCATAGCGGGCTGCACTACGAGCAGTACTTC
v_gene: TRBV10-2; j_gene: TRBJ2-1; d_gene: TRBD2; abundance: few; CDR3aa: CASRGLAGVDNEQFF; CDR3nt: TGCGCCAGCAGGGGACTAGCGGGAGTAGACAATGAGCAGTTCTTC
v_gene: TRBV20-1; j_gene: TRBJ2-5; d_gene: NA; abundance: few; CDR3aa: CSASLQETQYF; CDR3nt: TGCAGTGCTAGTCTGCAAGAGACCCAGTACTTC
v_gene: TRBV5-1; j_gene: TRBJ1-5; d_gene: NA; abundance: many; CDR3aa: CASSLDGSDQPQHF; CDR3nt: TGCGCCAGCAGCTTGGATGGGTCGGATCAGCCCCAGCATTTT
v_gene: TRBV20-1; j_gene: TRBJ1-4; d_gene: NA; abundance: NA; CDR3aa: CSARDPEGLSEKLFF; CDR3nt: TGCAGTGCTAGAGATCCTGAGGGTTTGAGTGAAAAACTGTTTTTT
v_gene: TRBV5-1; j_gene: TRBJ1-5; d_gene: NA; abundance: few; CDR3aa: CASSPQGQPGQPQHF; CDR3nt: TGCGCCAGCAGCCCCCAGGGGCAGCCGGGGCAGCCCCAGCATTTT
v_gene: TRBV2; j_gene: TRBJ1-5; d_gene: NA; abundance: many; CDR3aa: CASNPGVRQPQHF; CDR3nt: TGTGCCAGCAATCCAGGGGTCCGTCAGCCCCAGCATTTT
v_gene: TRBV2; j_gene: TRBJ2-5; d_gene: TRBD1; abundance: many; CDR3aa: CATNTGTGGAETQYF; CDR3nt: TGTGCCACTAATACCGGGACAGGGGGCGCGGAGACCCAGTACTTC
v_gene: TRBV11-3; j_gene: TRBJ2-7; d_gene: TRBD2; abundance: many; CDR3aa: CASSQRESASEQYF; CDR3nt: TGTGCCAGCAGCCAGCGGGAGTCGGCCTCCGAGCAGTACTTC
v_gene: TRBV5-1; j_gene: TRBJ1-1; d_gene: NA; abundance: few; CDR3aa: CASSLYLGTEAFF; CDR3nt: TGCGCCAGCAGCTTATACCTCGGGACTGAAGCTTTCTTT
v_gene: TRBV19; j_gene: TRBJ2-7; d_gene: TRBD1; abundance: few; CDR3aa: CASSRQGADEQYF; CDR3nt: TGTGCCAGTAGTAGACAGGGGGCAGACGAGCAGTACTTC
v_gene: TRBV19; j_gene: TRBJ1-1; d_gene: NA; abundance: once; CDR3aa: CARKGKGDTEAFF; CDR3nt: TGTGCCAGAAAGGGGAAGGGTGACACTGAAGCTTTCTTT
v_gene: TRBV5-4; j_gene: TRBJ1-6; d_gene: NA; abundance: NA; CDR3aa: CASSLAQTAAENSPLHF; CDR3nt: TGTGCCAGCAGCTTGGCCCAAACGGCGGCTGAAAATTCACCCCTCCACTTT
v_gene: TRBV18; j_gene: TRBJ2-6; d_gene: TRBD1; abundance: NA; CDR3aa: CASSPGQGTVLTF; CDR3nt: TGTGCCAGCTCACCGGGACAGGGTACCGTCCTGACTTTC
v_gene: TRBV20-1; j_gene: TRBJ2-4; d_gene: TRBD2; abundance: NA; CDR3aa: CSARGGTRKLAIQYF; CDR3nt: TGCAGTGCTAGAGGCGGGACTAGAAAACTTGCCATTCAGTACTTC
v_gene: TRBV18; j_gene: TRBJ1-4; d_gene: NA; abundance: NA; CDR3aa: CASSTQGDEKLFF; CDR3nt: TGTGCCAGCTCAACACAGGGCGATGAAAAACTGTTTTTT
v_gene: TRBV7-3; j_gene: TRBJ1-3; d_gene: NA; abundance: NA; CDR3aa: CASSLTESGNTIYF; CDR3nt: TGTGCCAGCAGCTTGACGGAATCTGGAAACACCATATATTTT
v_gene: TRBV7-9; j_gene: TRBJ1-2; d_gene: TRBD1; abundance: many; CDR3aa: CASSLASRRGHYGYTF; CDR3nt: TGTGCCAGCAGCTTAGCCTCACGCAGGGGGCACTATGGCTACACCTTC
v_gene: TRBV5-1; j_gene: TRBJ1-1; d_gene: NA; abundance: NA; CDR3aa: CASSLAEGTEACF; CDR3nt: TGCGCCAGCAGCTTGGCGGAGGGCACTGAAGCTTGCTTT
v_gene: TRBV6-1; j_gene: TRBJ1-3; d_gene: NA; abundance: NA; CDR3aa: CASTTKMSYSGNTIYF; CDR3nt: TGTGCCAGCACTACAAAGATGTCCTACTCTGGAAACACCATATATTTT
v_gene: TRBV24-1; j_gene: TRBJ1-2; d_gene: TRBD1; abundance: few; CDR3aa: CATSRTGSNYGYTF; CDR3nt: TGTGCCACCAGTCGGACAGGATCTAACTATGGCTACACCTTC
v_gene: TRBV30; j_gene: TRBJ1-1; d_gene: TRBD1; abundance: many; CDR3aa: CACGVQGWTEAFF; CDR3nt: TGTGCCTGTGGGGTACAGGGGTGGACTGAAGCTTTCTTT
v_gene: TRBV13; j_gene: TRBJ2-2; d_gene: NA; abundance: NA; CDR3aa: CASSLASAGELFF; CDR3nt: TGTGCCAGCAGCTTAGCCTCGGCCGGGGAGCTGTTTTTT
v_gene: TRBV2; j_gene: TRBJ1-4; d_gene: NA; abundance: many; CDR3aa: CASSPDTYEKLFF; CDR3nt: TGTGCCAGCAGTCCAGACACCTATGAAAAACTGTTTTTT
v_gene: TRBV11-2; j_gene: TRBJ2-1; d_gene: NA; abundance: many; CDR3aa: CASSFWGERNEQFF; CDR3nt: TGTGCCAGCAGCTTTTGGGGAGAGCGGAATGAGCAGTTCTTC
v_gene: TRBV5-4; j_gene: TRBJ2-1; d_gene: TRBD2; abundance: NA; CDR3aa: CASSSMMGLAGYNEQFF; CDR3nt: TGTGCCAGCAGCTCGATGATGGGACTAGCGGGATACAATGAGCAGTTCTTC
v_gene: TRBV5-1; j_gene: TRBJ2-1; d_gene: NA; abundance: few; CDR3aa: CASSPQGALDNEQFF; CDR3nt: TGCGCCAGCAGCCCACAGGGAGCCTTAGACAATGAGCAGTTCTTC
v_gene: TRBV19; j_gene: TRBJ2-7; d_gene: NA; abundance: few; CDR3aa: CASSSGLPGSGGYEQYF; CDR3nt: TGTGCCAGTAGTTCGGGTCTACCAGGGAGTGGAGGCTACGAGCAGTACTTC
v_gene: TRBV5-1; j_gene: TRBJ2-7; d_gene: NA; abundance: many; CDR3aa: CASSSTRSTYEQYF; CDR3nt: TGCGCCAGCAGCTCTACTAGGAGCACCTACGAGCAGTACTTC